Included here is one T cell receptor beta chain sequence, with context. In the source study's methods: Estimates of nucleated cell counts were drawn from the amplification of reference gene primers. Method: immunoSEQ multiplex PCR; TCRdb's copy keeps in-frame clones and lacks some. The DNA gave D and trimming, while V, J and clone size come from that table. The sample has some 220,000 clones; 83% are singletons. The data were obtained in a study of blood T cell repertoires in COVID-19. Whole-study context: PBMCs, B-cell-depleted T cells, or T cells provided the cDNA or gDNA that made up the material.

V lost 2 bases, J lost 8 bases, and 22 bases lay in between. The germline CDR1 and CDR2 sequences are MNHNS and SASEGT. CDR3 length: 17 amino acids. The sample was peripheral blood. This TCR derives from a human donor in a cohort sampled during active COVID-19. The genes are TRBV6-1 and TRBJ2-4; tentatively, D is TRBD2 (6 bases). CDR3 loop: CASSESAREAGGDIQYF. In DNA, the CDR3 is TGTGCCAGCAGTGAAAGCGCAAGGGAGGCGGGTGGAGACATTCAGTACTTC.